The clone carrying this TCR beta chain was seen just once. In the original workflow: Amplifying reference gene primers gave estimates of nucleated cell counts. Sequenced by immunoSEQ multiplex PCR; TCRdb stores in-frame clones only, minus some. Clonal size and the V and J genes are those of that table, whereas D and trimming came from the DNA. The sample has approximately 110,000 clones, 70% to 85% seen once. The sample originates from a study of blood T cell repertoires in COVID-19. Study information: COVID-19 samples, acute and convalescent, were from the United States, Italy and Spain. Nucleic acid was either cDNA or gDNA, and it came from T cells, B-cell-depleted T cells, or PBMCs.

This sequence was found in a man aged 65 to 85 with active or convalescent COVID-19. The sample was peripheral blood.

CDR3 DNA sequence: TGTGCCAGCAGCGTAGGAGGGACTAGCGCCAAGGGTGGGGAGCTGTTTTTT. The encoded protein is CASSVGGTSAKGGELFF. The chain couples TRBV9 to TRBJ2-2, with 10 positions matching TRBD2. The CDR3 has 17 amino acids. Trimming took 0 bases from V and 8 from J; bases not matched to a gene: 10. Germline CDR1 and CDR2: SGDLS and YYNGEE.